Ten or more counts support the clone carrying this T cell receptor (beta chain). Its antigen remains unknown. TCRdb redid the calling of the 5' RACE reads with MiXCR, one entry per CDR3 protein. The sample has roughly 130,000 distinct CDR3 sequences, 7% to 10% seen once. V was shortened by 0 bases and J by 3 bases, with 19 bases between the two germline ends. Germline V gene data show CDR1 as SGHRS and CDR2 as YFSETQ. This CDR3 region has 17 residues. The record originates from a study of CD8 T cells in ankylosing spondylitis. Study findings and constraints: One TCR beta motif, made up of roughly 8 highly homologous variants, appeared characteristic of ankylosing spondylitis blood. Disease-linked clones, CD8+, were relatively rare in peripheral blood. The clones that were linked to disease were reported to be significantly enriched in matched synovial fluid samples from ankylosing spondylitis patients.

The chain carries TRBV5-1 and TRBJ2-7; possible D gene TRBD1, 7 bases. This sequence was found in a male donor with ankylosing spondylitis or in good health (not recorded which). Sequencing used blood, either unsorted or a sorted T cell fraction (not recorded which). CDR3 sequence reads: CASSLGAGQKFLYEQYF. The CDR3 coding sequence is TGCGCCAGCAGCTTGGGCGCGGGACAGAAATTCCTCTACGAGCAGTACTTC.